The clone carrying this TCR beta chain was seen more than once but under ten times. The CDR3 is made up of 17 amino acids. With 7 bases clipped from V and 3 bases from J, the junction kept 13 bases outside the gene matches. TCRdb re-analysed the reads in MiXCR, keeping a single row per CDR3 protein. The table has around 250,000 distinct CDR3 sequences, 15% to 20% seen once; the top ten hold around 47%. The data derive from a study of T cell repertoires in cytomegalovirus infection. This chain joins TRBV12-3 or TRBV12-4 and TRBJ1-2, with TRBD1 matching 11 bases. The receptor's source is a human donor in good health (CMV status not recorded). Some clones in this sample may be carry-over from other donors' samples. Sequencing was carried out using CD8+ T cells from PBMCs. CDR3 sequence (DNA): TGTGCCAGCACCGAGACCGGGACAGGGGGTTTGGACTATGGCTACACCTTC. It specifies CASTETGTGGLDYGYTF.